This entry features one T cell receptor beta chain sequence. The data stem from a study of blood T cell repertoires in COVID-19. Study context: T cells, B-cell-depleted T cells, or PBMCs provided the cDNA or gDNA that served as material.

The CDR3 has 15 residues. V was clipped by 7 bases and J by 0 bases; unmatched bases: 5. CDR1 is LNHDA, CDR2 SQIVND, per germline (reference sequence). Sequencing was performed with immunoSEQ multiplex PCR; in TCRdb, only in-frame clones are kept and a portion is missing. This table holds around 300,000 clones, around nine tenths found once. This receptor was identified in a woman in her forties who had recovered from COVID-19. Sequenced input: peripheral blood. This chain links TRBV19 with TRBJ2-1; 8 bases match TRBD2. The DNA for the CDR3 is TGTGCCAGTACTCCCGGGACTAGCTCCTACAATGAGCAGTTCTTC. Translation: CASTPGTSSYNEQFF.